What follows are 14 T cell receptor beta chains derived from one specimen sequenced in a study of CD8+ T cells in alopecia areata (dated by TCRdb to the late 2010s). The library was prepared using the immunoSEQ multiplex PCR assay. RNA was extracted from all samples and reverse transcribed into cDNA, which served as template for TCR sequencing. TCRdb limited this immuneACCESS table to in-frame rearrangements with V and J called. A share of clones is missing; checked studies link under half to unresolved V genes, and the rest is unexplained. This sample is represented by 85,000 to 95,000 clones; about two thirds of them were singletons. The ten largest clonotypes hold about 18% of the sample. The treatment or condition label on this specimen signifies: oral pan-JAK inhibitor, 5-10 mg twice daily. The specimen was CD8+ T cells sorted from blood, collected at approximately week 44, from a patient treated with tofacitinib. The receptors were sampled from a human donor with alopecia areata.

This chain uses TRBV27 with TRBJ1-1; the D gene is possibly TRBD1 (5 bases). The ends were cut back, 1 base at V and 4 bases at J, with 22 bases in the middle. CDR3 length: 18 amino acids. Germline V gene data show CDR1 as MNHEY and CDR2 as SMNVEV (reference sequence). This CDR3 is CASSLWGFQQDGSTEAFF. The CDR3 region has the DNA TGTGCCAGCAGTTTATGGGGTTTTCAACAGGATGGGTCCACTGAAGCTTTCTTT.

The chain uses TRBV6-5 and TRBJ2-3; 7 nucleotides match TRBD2. The CDR3 sequence is 15 residues long. Per germline, CDR1 MNHEY and CDR2 SVGAGI. Trimming took 5 bases from V and 2 from J; bases not matched to a gene: 7. CDR3 amino acids: CASSPERGPTDTQYF. CDR3 in DNA: TGTGCCAGCAGTCCTGAGCGGGGTCCCACAGATACGCAGTATTTT.

J is TRBJ2-7 and V is TRBV30; D perhaps matches TRBD2 (6 bases). Trimming shortened V by 0 bases and J by 6 bases, and 12 bases separated the two germline ends. Germline V CDR1 and CDR2: GTSNPN, SVGIG (reference sequence). This CDR3 is built from 13 residues. The CDR3 region is CAWSVNAGSEQYF. The CDR3 DNA reads TGTGCCTGGAGTGTAAACGCGGGATCCGAGCAGTACTTC.

The chain has TRBV11-2 and TRBJ1-1; a possible D gene is TRBD1 (5 bases). With 1 base removed from V and 4 bases from J, the gap between germline ends came to 10 bases. CDR3 length: 14 amino acids. Germline CDR1 and CDR2: SGHAT and FQNNGV. CDR3 nucleotide sequence: TGTGCCAGCAGCTTAGTTGGGGGGAGCACTGAAGCTTTCTTT. Translating gives CASSLVGGSTEAFF.

This clone was seen more than once but under ten times. The chain links TRBV15 to TRBJ1-3; no reliable D call. There are 14 residues in the CDR3. V was pared by 5 bases and J by 0 bases, with 8 bases between. The germline gives CDR1 LNHNV, CDR2 YYDKDF (reference sequence). As DNA, the CDR3 is TGTGCCACCAGCTTGCCGTCCTCTGGAAACACCATATATTTT. Translating it yields CATSLPSSGNTIYF.

The V and J genes are TRBV30 and TRBJ2-7, with a weak D call TRBD1 (5 bases). Per germline, CDR1 GTSNPN and CDR2 SVGIG (reference sequence). Deletions cut 5 bases from V and 0 bases from J, with 11 bases between. The CDR3 has 13 residues. CDR3 region: CAWEDSSSYEQYF. The CDR3 coding sequence is TGTGCCTGGGAAGACAGTAGCTCCTACGAGCAGTACTTC.

The CDR3 is CASSLSAGTQEQYF. CDR3 nucleotide sequence: TGTGCCAGCAGTTTATCGGCAGGGACGCAGGAGCAGTACTTC. V gene TRBV27 combines with J gene TRBJ2-7; D is perhaps TRBD1 or TRBD2 (5 bases each). Germline CDR1 and CDR2: MNHEY and SMNVEV (reference sequence). Trimming stripped 0 bases from V and 7 bases from J, with 13 bases between. The CDR3 runs 14 residues.

The rearrangement uses TRBV6-5 and TRBJ2-7; D perhaps matches TRBD1 (5 bases). The CDR3 contains 16 residues. CDR1 and CDR2 from the germline V gene are MNHEY and SVGAGI. The V gene lost 4 bases and the J gene lost 0 bases, with 16 bases spanning the gap. In DNA, the CDR3 is TGTGCCAGCAGTTTAAAAGGGGCCTCGAGCTCCTACGAGCAGTACTTC. Translated: CASSLKGASSSYEQYF.

The chain couples TRBV6-5 to TRBJ1-2; D remains ambiguous. V was pared by 10 bases and J by 2 bases, with 11 bases between. This CDR3 comprises 12 residues. Germline V gene data show CDR1 as MNHEY and CDR2 as SVGAGI. The CDR3 sequence is CATRGYNYGYTF. The DNA of the CDR3 is TGTGCCACCCGCGGGTACAACTATGGCTACACCTTC.

The chain has TRBV23-1 and TRBJ1-1; D not certain. TRBV23-1 qualifies as an ORF whose function is uncertain. The CDR3 runs 12 residues. V shed 4 bases and J shed 7 bases, with 10 bases lying between them. Here the CDR3 reads CASSLFDIEAFF. The CDR3 nucleotides read TGCGCCAGCAGTCTTTTTGACATTGAAGCTTTCTTT.

The V call is TRBV2, the J call TRBJ1-5, with 8 bases identical to TRBD1. Germline V CDR1 and CDR2: SNHLY, FYNNEI. The CDR3 has 14 amino acids. V lost 5 bases, J lost 3 bases, and 3 bases stayed unmatched. The CDR3 DNA reads TGTGCCAGCAGTCGGACAGGGACCAATCAGCCCCAGCATTTT. Its translation is CASSRTGTNQPQHF.

J is TRBJ2-1 and V is TRBV27, with a weak D call TRBD1 (6 bases). V gave up 2 bases and J gave up 1 base, with 6 bases separating them. The V gene's germline CDR1 is MNHEY and CDR2 SMNVEV (reference sequence). CDR3 length: 14 residues. CDR3 in amino acids: CASSLQGSYNEQFF. The CDR3 nucleotides are TGTGCCAGCAGTTTACAGGGGTCCTACAATGAGCAGTTCTTC.

The chain recombines TRBV5-6 with TRBJ1-2; D unresolved. The length of the CDR3 is 14 residues. Trimming stripped 2 bases from V and 6 bases from J, with 14 bases between. Germline CDR1 SGHDT, CDR2 YYEEEE. DNA of the CDR3: TGTGCCAGCAGCTTCCGAACGGTATTGGATGGCTACACCTTC. It is translated as CASSFRTVLDGYTF.

This chain uses TRBV19 with TRBJ2-5, with TRBD2 identical over 7 bases. V dropped 3 bases and J dropped 3; count of bases not matched to a gene: 7. This CDR3 comprises 15 residues. The germline V gene encodes CDR1 LNHDA and CDR2 SQIVND (reference sequence). DNA of the CDR3: TGTGCCAGTAGTATTGGAAAAGGGAGGGAAGAGACCCAGTACTTC. It encodes CASSIGKGREETQYF.